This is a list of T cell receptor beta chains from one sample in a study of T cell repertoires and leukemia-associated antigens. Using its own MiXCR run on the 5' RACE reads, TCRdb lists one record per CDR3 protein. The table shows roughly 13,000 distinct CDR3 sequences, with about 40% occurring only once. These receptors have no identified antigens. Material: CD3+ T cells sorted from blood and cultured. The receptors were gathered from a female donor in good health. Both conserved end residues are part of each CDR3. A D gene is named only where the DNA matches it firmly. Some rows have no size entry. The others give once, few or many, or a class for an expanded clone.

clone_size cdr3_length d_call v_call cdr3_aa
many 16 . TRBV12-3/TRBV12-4 CASTMGERKIAETQYF
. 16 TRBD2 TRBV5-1 CASSLGTSSNTGELFF
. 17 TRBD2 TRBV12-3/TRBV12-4 CASSFPLAGLNTGELFF
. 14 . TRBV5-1 CASSPARGGETQYF
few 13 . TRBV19 CASKERGNYGYTF
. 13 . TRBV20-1 CSAGTLANEKLSF
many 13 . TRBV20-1 CSAVTPGSQPQHF
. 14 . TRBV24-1 CASNDPPKTRMQYF
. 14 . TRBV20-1 CSATPHSAKNIQYF
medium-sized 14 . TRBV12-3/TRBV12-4 CASADSPSFNEQFF
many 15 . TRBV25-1 CASSASGTSTDTQYF
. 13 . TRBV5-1 CASSAGRTYVQYF
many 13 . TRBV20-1 CSAQGTPKNIQYF
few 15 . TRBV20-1 CSALELGGDTGELFF
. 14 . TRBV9 CASSRGTPNNEQFF
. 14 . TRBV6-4 CASSDGTHTGKPFF
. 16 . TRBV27 CASRLSPGHTNYGYTF
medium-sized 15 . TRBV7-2 CASSLRADRFYEQYF
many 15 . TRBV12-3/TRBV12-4 CASSFSASGANVLTF
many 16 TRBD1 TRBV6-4 CASSENTGAGANVLTF
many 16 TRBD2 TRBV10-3 CAIRKTSGENTGELFF
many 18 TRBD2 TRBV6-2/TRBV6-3 CASSPFGYEREGFDEQYF
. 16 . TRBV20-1 CSTRHVGVGSADTQYF
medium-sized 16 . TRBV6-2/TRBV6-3 CASSYPDEGLYNEQFF
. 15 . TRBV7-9 CASSLVLARSNEQFF
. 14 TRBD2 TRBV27 CASSTRTSGNEQYF
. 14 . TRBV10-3 CAISESSLNTEAFF
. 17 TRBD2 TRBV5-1 CASSLALSAGVFHEQFF
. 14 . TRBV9 CASSFRPSTDTQYF
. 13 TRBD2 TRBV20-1 CSAPEAGGNIQYF
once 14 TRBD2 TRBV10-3 CAIGAGGEADTQYF
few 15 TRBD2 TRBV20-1 CSAQAGDGNTGELFF
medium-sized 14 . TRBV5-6 CASSSGRRNSPLHF
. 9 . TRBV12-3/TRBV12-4 CAFTDTQYF
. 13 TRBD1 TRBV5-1 CASSGEQGDTQYF
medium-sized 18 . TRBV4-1 CASSQGKARLANTGELFF
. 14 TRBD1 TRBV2 CASRNRGRGETQYF
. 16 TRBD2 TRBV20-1 CSAMGLAGAGGDEQFF
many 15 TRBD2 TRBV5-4 CAFLPGGLRGNTQYF
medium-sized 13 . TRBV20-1 CSAETGLNTEAFF
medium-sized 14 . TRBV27 CASSSRTPNQPQHF
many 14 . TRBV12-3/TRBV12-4 CASSFTTEQETQYF
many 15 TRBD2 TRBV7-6 CASSLLAGTYNEQFF
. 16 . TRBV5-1 CASSLDGGAKGQPQHF
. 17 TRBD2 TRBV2 CASSPRTSGRRGSEQFF
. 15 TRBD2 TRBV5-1 CASSLWTSFSDTQYF